The 20 T cell receptor beta chains below all came from one sample that was sequenced in a study of cytomegalovirus exposure and HLA in healthy donors. Sequencing used immunoSEQ multiplex PCR; TCRdb keeps in-frame clones, though not all of them. Of 150,000 to 200,000 clones listed, approximately 89% are singletons. The sample comprised PBMCs. The receptors originated from a woman under 30 in good health and CMV-seropositive.

The chain is built from TRBV6-5 and TRBJ1-5; D not certain. The length of the CDR3 is 15 residues. CDR1 MNHEY and CDR2 SVGAGI come from the germline V gene. V lost 0 bases and J lost 1, with 7 bases in between. CDR3 protein: CASSYSATSNQPQHF. CDR3 DNA sequence: TGTGCCAGCAGTTACTCGGCCACCAGCAATCAGCCCCAGCATTTT.

J is TRBJ2-1 and V is TRBV5-6; possible D gene TRBD2, 6 bases. The CDR3 length is 13 residues. V was clipped by 4 bases and J by 12 bases, with 17 bases between them. Germline lookup yields CDR1 SGHDT and CDR2 YYEEEE. DNA for the CDR3: TGTGCCAGCAGCCACGGGACTGACGAGCGGCAGTTCTTC. Residues: CASSHGTDERQFF.

V gene TRBV5-1 combines with J gene TRBJ1-1, with 9 bases aligning to TRBD1. Germline V gene sequence: CDR1 SGHRS, CDR2 YFSETQ. V was pared by 3 bases and J by 7 bases, with 10 bases of the junction left unmatched. The CDR3 is 15 amino acids. The CDR3 is CASSYGQGSNVEAFF. The CDR3 DNA reads TGCGCCAGCAGCTACGGACAGGGGTCGAATGTTGAAGCTTTCTTT.

This chain joins TRBV29-1 and TRBJ1-2; D may be TRBD1 (5 bases). Germline CDR1 reads SQVTM; CDR2 reads ANQGSEA. The CDR3 is 11 residues long. Between the trimmed V and J ends, which lost 3 bases and 5 bases, there was a span of 7 bases. CDR3 region: CSVDREYGYTF. The CDR3 DNA sequence: TGCAGCGTTGACAGGGAATATGGCTACACCTTC.

This sequence joins TRBV2 and TRBJ2-7; no clear D gene. CDR1 is SNHLY, CDR2 FYNNEI, per germline. The CDR3 consists of 12 residues. V shed 6 bases and J shed 2 bases, with 8 bases lying between them. The DNA of the CDR3 is TGTGCCAGCAGGCCTAATACCTACGAGCAGTACTTC. Amino acids: CASRPNTYEQYF. Combining the CDR3 with reference TRBV2 and TRBJ2-7 gives the whole variable domain EPEVTQTPSHQVTQMGQEVILRCVPISNHLYFYWYRQILGQKVEFLVSFYNNEISEKSEIFDDQFSVERPDGSNFTLKIRSTKLEDSAMYFCASRPNTYEQYFGPGTRLTVT.

J is TRBJ2-5 and V is TRBV19, with no clear D. V was trimmed by 3 bases and J by 7 bases, leaving 9 bases between them. In germline, CDR1 is LNHDA, CDR2 SQIVND (reference sequence). The CDR3 extends over 12 amino acids. The CDR3 is CASSIPPGTQYF. The CDR3 DNA reads as TGTGCCAGTAGTATCCCCCCCGGGACCCAGTACTTC.

This clone was observed a few times. The V call is TRBV7-6, the J call TRBJ2-2; TRBD1 matches at 9 bases. The germline V gene encodes CDR1 SGHVS and CDR2 FNYEAQ. This CDR3 has 18 residues. J lost 5 bases, V lost 1 base, and 11 bases had no gene match. The CDR3 DNA reads TGTGCCAGCAGCTTAGTTCTACAGGGGGCGGCCTTGACCGGGGAGCTGTTTTTT. Its protein is CASSLVLQGAALTGELFF.

This chain connects TRBV29-1 to TRBJ1-1; the D gene is possibly TRBD1 (5 bases). This CDR3 is 13 amino acids long. Trimming pared 8 bases from V and 0 bases from J, leaving 13 bases between. Germline CDR1 reads SQVTM; CDR2 reads ANQGSEA. As DNA, the CDR3 is TGCAGCACTGGGGGGACTTTGAACACTGAAGCTTTCTTT. Its protein is CSTGGTLNTEAFF.

The chain carries TRBV7-6 and TRBJ2-1; TRBD2 agrees at 7 bases. J lost 8 bases, V lost 0 bases, and 4 bases had no gene match. CDR3 length equals 14 residues. The germline CDR1 and CDR2 sequences are SGHVS and FNYEAQ. In DNA, the CDR3 is TGTGCCAGCAGCTTAGCGGGAGGGGTCGATGAGCAGTTCTTC. Encoded protein: CASSLAGGVDEQFF.

The CDR3 DNA sequence: TGCAGCGTCCTGGAGCGGGGGGAATACAATGAGCAGTTCTTC. Its protein product is CSVLERGEYNEQFF. The chain uses TRBV29-1 and TRBJ2-1; TRBD2 matches 9 bases. The CDR3 is 14 amino acids. V lost 6 bases, J lost 4 bases, and 7 bases stayed unmatched. Per the germline V gene, CDR1 is SQVTM and CDR2 is ANQGSEA.

The gene calls are TRBV5-5 and TRBJ1-5; D possibly corresponds to TRBD1 (6 bases). The CDR3 is made up of 15 amino acids. Trimming took off 5 bases at V and 2 bases at J, with 14 bases between the two ends. Germline CDR1 and CDR2: SGHKS and YYEKEE (reference sequence). The CDR3 region is CASRFDPGGNQPQHF. CDR3 sequence (DNA): TGTGCCAGCAGATTCGATCCAGGGGGCAATCAGCCCCAGCATTTT.

The chain combines TRBV6-1 with TRBJ1-2, with 8 positions matching TRBD1. With V trimmed by 1 base and J by 4 bases, 11 bases remained unmatched. The CDR3 runs 17 residues. Per the germline V gene, CDR1 is MNHNS and CDR2 is SASEGT. CDR3 loop: CASSEGTGTLWGYGYTF. Here the CDR3 DNA reads TGTGCCAGCAGTGAAGGGACAGGGACCCTGTGGGGCTATGGCTACACCTTC.

The chain combines TRBV4-1 with TRBJ2-1; D possibly corresponds to TRBD2 (6 bases). Trimming shortened V by 4 bases and J by 0 bases, and 13 bases separated the two germline ends. CDR1 and CDR2 (germline): MGHRA, YSYEKL. The CDR3 is made up of 16 amino acids. CDR3 in amino acids: CASSRAGTGSYNEQFF. The CDR3 bases are TGCGCCAGCAGCCGAGCCGGGACTGGCTCCTACAATGAGCAGTTCTTC.

This chain's CDR3 is CASSLALASSGANEQFF. Written as DNA, the CDR3 is TGTGCCAGCAGCTTAGCTCTGGCGTCTAGCGGAGCAAATGAGCAGTTCTTC. The chain is built from TRBV11-3 and TRBJ2-1; TRBD2 matches at 7 bases. J was trimmed by 7 bases and V by 1 base; bases with no gene match: 13. Germline CDR1 reads SGHNT; CDR2 reads YENEEA. The CDR3 runs 17 residues.

CDR3 DNA: TGTGCCAGCAGTTTAAGCTCACGGTTAGAGACCCAGTACTTC. This codes for CASSLSSRLETQYF. V and J are TRBV28 and TRBJ2-5; D ambiguous. The CDR3 loop spans 14 amino acids. V gave up 2 bases and J gave up 4 bases, with 11 bases separating them. Germline V gene data show CDR1 as MDHEN and CDR2 as SYDVKM. Drawing the rest from reference TRBV28 and TRBJ2-5, the complete variable domain is DVKVTQSSRYLVKRTGEKVFLECVQDMDHENMFWYRQDPGLGLRLIYFSYDVKMKEKGDIPEGYSVSREKKERFSLILESASTNQTSMYLCASSLSSRLETQYFGPGTRLLVL.

The chain employs TRBV11-2 and TRBJ2-7; D remains unclear. V shed 8 bases and J shed 2 bases, with 19 bases lying between them. Germline assignment: CDR1 SGHAT and CDR2 FQNNGV. This CDR3 comprises 15 residues. The CDR3 reads CASSLFERGTYEQYF. Written as DNA, the CDR3 is TGTGCCAGCTCCCTTTTCGAGCGTGGTACCTACGAGCAGTACTTC.

The chain has TRBV7-3 and TRBJ2-3, with D possibly being TRBD2 (7 bases). This CDR3 contains 13 residues. Germline values: CDR1 SGHTA, CDR2 FQGTGA. Trimming removed 5 bases at V and 4 bases at J, with 10 bases between. The CDR3 DNA reads as TGTGCCAGCAGCAGGGAGGGGGCAGATACGCAGTATTTT. Protein: CASSREGADTQYF.

The CDR3 region has the DNA TGTGCCAGCAGCTTATTTGCAGTCCAAGAGACCCAGTACTTC. Translated: CASSLFAVQETQYF. The chain carries TRBV11-2 and TRBJ2-5; D not resolved. The CDR3 covers 14 residues. CDR1 is SGHAT and CDR2 is FQNNGV in the germline V gene. V lost 2 bases and J 1 base, leaving 8 bases between the germline ends.

The chain is built from TRBV4-2 and TRBJ1-4, with a tentative D call TRBD1 (5 bases). The CDR3 loop spans 14 amino acids. The V and J ends lost 6 bases and 5 bases respectively, with 13 bases between them. CDR1 LGHNA and CDR2 YNFKEQ come from the germline V gene. The CDR3 protein is CASSRQTSNEKLFF. The CDR3 coding sequence is TGTGCCAGCAGTCGACAGACGTCAAATGAAAAACTGTTTTTT.

CDR3 sequence reads: CASSSSGGETEAFF. CDR3 DNA: TGTGCCAGCAGCTCCTCAGGGGGCGAGACTGAAGCTTTCTTT. This chain links TRBV11-3 with TRBJ1-1, with 8 bases fitting TRBD1. The CDR3 consists of 14 residues. The V segment lost 4 bases and the J segment 5 bases; nucleotides outside the gene matches: 6. Germline CDR1 reads SGHNT; CDR2 reads YENEEA.